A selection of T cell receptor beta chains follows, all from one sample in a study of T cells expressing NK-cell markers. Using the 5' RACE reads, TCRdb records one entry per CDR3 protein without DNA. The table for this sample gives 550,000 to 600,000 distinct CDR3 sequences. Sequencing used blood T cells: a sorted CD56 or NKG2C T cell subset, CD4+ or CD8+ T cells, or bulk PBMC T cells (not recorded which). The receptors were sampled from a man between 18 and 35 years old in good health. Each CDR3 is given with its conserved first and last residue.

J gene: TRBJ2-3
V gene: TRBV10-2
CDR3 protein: CASSESGLVFRDTQYF

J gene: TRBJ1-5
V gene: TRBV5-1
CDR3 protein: CASSPPRNYSNQPQHF

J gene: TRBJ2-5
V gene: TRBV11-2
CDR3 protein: CASSLYPGREETQYF

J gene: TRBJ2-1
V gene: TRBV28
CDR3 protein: CASSPLQLAGGNNEQFF

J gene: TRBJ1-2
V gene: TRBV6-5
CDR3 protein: CASSYSSGGHSYGYTF

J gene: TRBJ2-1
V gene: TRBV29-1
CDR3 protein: CSVARTGANNEQFF

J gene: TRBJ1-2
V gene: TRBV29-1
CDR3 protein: CSVHFGDHYGYTF

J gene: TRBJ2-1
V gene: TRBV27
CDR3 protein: CASSLTTGGLGEQFF

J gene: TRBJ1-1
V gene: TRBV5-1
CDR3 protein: CASSSGGLRTGEAFF

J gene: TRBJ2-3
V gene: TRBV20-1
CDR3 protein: CSAIEATGTGETDTQYF

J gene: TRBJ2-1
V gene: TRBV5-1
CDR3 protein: CASSSGPLTEQFF

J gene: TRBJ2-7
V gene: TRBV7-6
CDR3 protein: CASSATDGSYEQYF

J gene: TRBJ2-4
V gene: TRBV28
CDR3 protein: CASSFVAQGAKNIQYF

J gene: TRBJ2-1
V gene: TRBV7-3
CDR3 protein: CASSPSLAGAGEQFF

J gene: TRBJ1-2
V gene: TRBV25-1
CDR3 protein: CASSEYGPRGYGYTF

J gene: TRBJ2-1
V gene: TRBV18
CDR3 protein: CASSSALRQGGSGEQFF

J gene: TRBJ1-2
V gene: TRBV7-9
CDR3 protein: CASRASDGYTF

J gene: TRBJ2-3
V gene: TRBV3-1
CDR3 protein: CASSQEGSTSTDTQYF

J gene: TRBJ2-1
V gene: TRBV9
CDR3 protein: CASSVVTSGINEQFF

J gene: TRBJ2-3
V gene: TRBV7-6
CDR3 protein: CASSLAFSFTDTQYF

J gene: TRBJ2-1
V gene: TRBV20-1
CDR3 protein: CSARDRLAGVGDEQFF

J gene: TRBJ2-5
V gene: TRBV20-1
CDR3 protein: CSASVLAGVEAETQYF

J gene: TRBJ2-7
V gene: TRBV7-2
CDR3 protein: CASSALLAGGSYEQYF

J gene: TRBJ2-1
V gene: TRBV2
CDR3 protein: CASRGWDEEAYEQFF

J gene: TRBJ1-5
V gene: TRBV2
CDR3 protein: CASSEGDTLQPQHF

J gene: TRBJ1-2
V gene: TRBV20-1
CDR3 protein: CTIQGNYGYTF

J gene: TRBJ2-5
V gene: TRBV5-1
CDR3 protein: CASSSQETQYF

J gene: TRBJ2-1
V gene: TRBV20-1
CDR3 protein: CSARVGSRTAYNEQFF

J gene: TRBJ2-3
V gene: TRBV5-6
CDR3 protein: CASSLVGGLGDTQYF

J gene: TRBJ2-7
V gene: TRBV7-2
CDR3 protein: CASSLVVPGLHYEQYF

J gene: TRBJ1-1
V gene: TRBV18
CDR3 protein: CASSPTGAPEAFF

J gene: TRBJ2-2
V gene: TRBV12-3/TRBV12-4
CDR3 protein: CASTSGVAGPNTGELFF

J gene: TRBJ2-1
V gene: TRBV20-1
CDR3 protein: CSARVETSINEQFF

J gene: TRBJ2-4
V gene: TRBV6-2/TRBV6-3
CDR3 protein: CASSDPGGDGIQYF

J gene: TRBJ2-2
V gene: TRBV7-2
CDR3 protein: CASSLDISNTGELFF

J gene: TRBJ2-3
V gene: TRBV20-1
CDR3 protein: CSAVSTVDTQYF

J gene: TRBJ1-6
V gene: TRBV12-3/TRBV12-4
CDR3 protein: CASSLGVPSPLHF

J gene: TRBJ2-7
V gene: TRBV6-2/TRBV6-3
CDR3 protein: CATSGAYEQYF

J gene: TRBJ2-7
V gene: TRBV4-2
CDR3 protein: CASSPGGGLAGEDYEQYF

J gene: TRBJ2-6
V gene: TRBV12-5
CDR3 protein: CASGLVHRAGANVLTF

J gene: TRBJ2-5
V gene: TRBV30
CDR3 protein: CAWSPDPPETQYF

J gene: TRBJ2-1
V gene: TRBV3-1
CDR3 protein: CASRGSNEQFF

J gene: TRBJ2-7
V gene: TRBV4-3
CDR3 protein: CASSQDMYGYEQYF

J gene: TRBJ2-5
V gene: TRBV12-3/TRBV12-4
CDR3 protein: CASSLALGDRVVQETQYF

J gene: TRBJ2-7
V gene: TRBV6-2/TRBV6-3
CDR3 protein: CASRGTGLYEQYF

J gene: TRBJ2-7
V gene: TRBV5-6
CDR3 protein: CASSQDRGREQYF

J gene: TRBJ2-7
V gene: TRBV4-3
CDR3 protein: CASSQDLLAGNPVSRYEQYF

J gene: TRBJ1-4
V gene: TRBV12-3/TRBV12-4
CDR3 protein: CASSFGTGGTGKLFF

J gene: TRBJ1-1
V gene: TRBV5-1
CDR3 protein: CASSLERGLGLNTEAFF

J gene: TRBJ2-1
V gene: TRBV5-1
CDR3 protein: CASRVGQADEQFF

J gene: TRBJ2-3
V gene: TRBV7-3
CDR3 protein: CASSRESPTDTQYF

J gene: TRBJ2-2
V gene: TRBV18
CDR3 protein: CASSPIRGNTGELFF

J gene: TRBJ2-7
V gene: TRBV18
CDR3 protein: CASSRTVQGHEQYF

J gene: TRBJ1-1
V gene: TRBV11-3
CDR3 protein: CASSAGGLTEAFF

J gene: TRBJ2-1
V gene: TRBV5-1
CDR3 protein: CASSPIQGVGLDEQFF

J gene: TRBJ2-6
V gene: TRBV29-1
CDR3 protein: CSTGDRGSGANVLTF

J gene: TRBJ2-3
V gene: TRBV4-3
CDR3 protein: CASSQEAGVRDTQYF

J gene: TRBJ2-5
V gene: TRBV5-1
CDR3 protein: CASSRERARRETQYF

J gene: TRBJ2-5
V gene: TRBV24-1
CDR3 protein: CATSDYLDKETQYF